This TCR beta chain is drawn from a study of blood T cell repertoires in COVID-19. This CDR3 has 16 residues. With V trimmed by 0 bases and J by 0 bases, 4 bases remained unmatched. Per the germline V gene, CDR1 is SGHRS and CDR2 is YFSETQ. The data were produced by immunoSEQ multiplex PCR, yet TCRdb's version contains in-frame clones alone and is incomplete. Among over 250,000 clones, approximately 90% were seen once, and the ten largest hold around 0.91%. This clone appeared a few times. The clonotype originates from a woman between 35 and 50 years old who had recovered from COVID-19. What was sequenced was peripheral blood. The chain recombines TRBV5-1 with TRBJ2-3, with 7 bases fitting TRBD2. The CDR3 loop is CASSLVAGVSTDTQYF. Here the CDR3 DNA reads TGCGCCAGCAGCTTGGTTGCGGGGGTTAGCACAGATACGCAGTATTTT.